This TCR beta chain was captured by sequencing in a study of T cells in Graves' hyperthyroidism and ophthalmopathy. TCR beta CDR3 sequences were amplified from RNA transcripts. A first-round RT-PCR of the TCR CDR3 used the HTBI primer set. TCRdb analysed the multiplex PCR reads with MiXCR anew, one entry per CDR3 protein. The sample has a few hundred thousand distinct CDR3 sequences, approximately 13% seen once. Looked up from germline, CDR1 is MNHNS and CDR2 is SASEGT. The ends were cut back, 2 bases at V and 7 bases at J, with 14 bases in the middle. This CDR3 spans 15 amino acids. This clonotype was seen a handful of times.

The receptor was derived from a woman in her 30s with Graves' hyperthyroidism that later progressed to Graves' ophthalmopathy. The material sequenced was blood. The chain carries TRBV6-1 and TRBJ2-2; tentative D call: TRBD2 (6 bases). The CDR3: CASSERRAGDGELFF. Here the CDR3 DNA reads TGTGCCAGCAGTGAAAGGAGGGCCGGGGACGGGGAGCTGTTTTTT.